The 12 T cell receptor beta chains presented below share a single source sample, sequenced in a study of shared clonotypes between healthy human individuals. Profiled with immunoSEQ multiplex PCR; TCRdb holds only in-frame clones, not every one. The data hold 500,000 to 550,000 clones, with 95% to 96% observed a single time. Sequencing was carried out using naive CD4+ T cells sorted from blood. Subset specified: CD45RA+ positively selected. Receptors originate from a woman in her 30s in good health.

This chain connects TRBV7-6 to TRBJ2-7, with D tentatively TRBD2 (7 bases). V was trimmed by 5 bases and J by 0 bases, leaving 20 bases between them. Looked up from germline, CDR1 is SGHVS and CDR2 is FNYEAQ. The CDR3 spans 17 residues. Here the CDR3 reads CASSSYRAGEISYEQYF. In nucleotides, the CDR3 is TGTGCCAGCAGCAGTTACAGGGCGGGAGAGATCTCCTACGAGCAGTACTTC.

CDR3 coding DNA: TGTGCCAGCAGCCGGGGACTAGCGGACCAAGAGACCCAGTACTTC. This codes for CASSRGLADQETQYF. The chain uses TRBV4-2 and TRBJ2-5, with 11 nucleotides matching TRBD2. This CDR3 is 15 amino acids long. Germline CDR1 and CDR2: LGHNA and YNFKEQ. V gave up 4 bases and J gave up 0 bases; unmatched junction bases: 1.

The chain employs TRBV10-2 and TRBJ2-7; 10 bases align to TRBD2. V lost 3 bases to trimming and J lost 6 bases; unmatched junction nucleotides: 11. Germline V gene sequence: CDR1 WSHSY, CDR2 SAAADI. There are 16 residues in the CDR3. In nucleotides, the CDR3 is TGCGCCAGCAGTGACGGCGGGCTAGCGGGAGCCGGCGAGCAGTACTTC. Translated: CASSDGGLAGAGEQYF.

The CDR3 nucleotides are TGTGCCAGCAGCTTACAGCCTTCGACAGATACGCAGTATTTT. This translates into CASSLQPSTDTQYF. This chain links TRBV7-9 with TRBJ2-3; no definite D call. Germline V CDR1 and CDR2: SEHNR, FQNEAQ (reference sequence). CDR3 size: 14 residues. V was shortened by 2 bases and J by 3 bases, with 9 bases between the two germline ends.

J is TRBJ2-7 and V is TRBV10-3; D is ambiguous. The V and J ends lost 8 bases and 2 bases respectively, with 10 bases between them. Germline CDR1 and CDR2: ENHRY and SYGVKD. This CDR3 is 12 amino acids long. The CDR3 nucleotides read TGTGCCATCTCCCCCCAGGCCTACGAGCAGTACTTC. This translates into CAISPQAYEQYF.

The rearrangement uses TRBV29-1 and TRBJ2-5; 9 bases line up with TRBD2. V was clipped by 4 bases and J by 11 bases; unmatched bases: 11. CDR1 SQVTM and CDR2 ANQGSEA come from the germline V gene. CDR3 length: 13 residues. CDR3 loop: CSVAGTSLPGQYF. The CDR3 DNA follows: TGCAGCGTTGCGGGGACTAGCCTCCCAGGGCAGTACTTC. The full variable domain, its missing parts supplied by reference TRBV29-1 and TRBJ2-5, is SAVISQKPSRDICQRGTSLTIQCQVDSQVTMMFWYRQQPGQSLTLIATANQGSEATYESGFVIDKFPISRPNLTFSTLTVSNMSPEDSSIYLCSVAGTSLPGQYFGPGTRLLVL.

A single count supports this clone. The rearrangement uses TRBV6-5 and TRBJ1-1; a possible D gene is TRBD1 (5 bases). This CDR3 region has 14 residues. Germline V CDR1 and CDR2: MNHEY, SVGAGI. The V and J ends lost 6 bases and 2 bases respectively, with 13 bases between them. As DNA, the CDR3 is TGTGCCAGCAGACCCAACAGGTTAAACACTGAAGCTTTCTTT. This sequence encodes CASRPNRLNTEAFF.

This clone is a singleton in its sample. The chain combines TRBV5-1 with TRBJ1-1; D might be TRBD1 (6 bases). V was shortened by 5 bases and J by 0 bases, with 14 bases between the two germline ends. Germline V gives CDR1 SGHRS, CDR2 YFSETQ. CDR3 length: 15 residues. The CDR3 spells CASRNRQAMNTEAFF. DNA for the CDR3: TGCGCCAGCAGAAATCGACAGGCCATGAACACTGAAGCTTTCTTT.

About this clone: This sample includes further DNA sequences coding for the same CDR3. The V and J genes are TRBV7-3 and TRBJ2-2; the D is unclear. The germline V gene encodes CDR1 SGHTA and CDR2 FQGTGA. The CDR3 covers 12 residues. V shed 5 bases and J shed 8 bases, with 9 bases lying between them. The CDR3 is CASSLRGGELFF. The CDR3 DNA reads as TGTGCCAGCAGCCTTCGTGGGGGGGAGCTGTTTTTT. Full variable domain (remainder filled in from reference TRBV7-3 and TRBJ2-2): GAGVSQTPSNKVTEKGKYVELRCDPISGHTALYWYRQSLGQGPEFLIYFQGTGAADDSGLPNDRFFAVRPEGSVSTLKIQRTERGDSAVYLCASSLRGGELFFGEGSRLTVL.

This clone occurred once. The genes are TRBV19 and TRBJ1-1, with 9 bases identical to TRBD1. Germline V CDR1 and CDR2: LNHDA, SQIVND (reference sequence). This CDR3 contains 15 residues. Trimming removed 6 bases from V and 1 base from J; junction bases left unmatched: 6. The DNA of the CDR3 is TGTGCCAGTAGGCCGACAGGGGGGACGAACACTGAAGCTTTCTTT. Its protein is CASRPTGGTNTEAFF.

For the CDR3, the DNA is TGTGCCAGCAGTTACCAAACAGGGATTGGAGCTTTCTTT. This sequence encodes CASSYQTGIGAFF. This chain uses TRBV6-5 with TRBJ1-1; D possibly corresponds to TRBD1 (6 bases). The germline V gene has CDR1 MNHEY and CDR2 SVGAGI. V dropped 2 bases and J dropped 10 bases, with 14 bases sitting between them. The CDR3 extends over 13 amino acids.

This clone was observed once. The V gene is TRBV29-1, the J gene TRBJ2-7; 7 nucleotides agree with TRBD1. The CDR3 is made up of 16 amino acids. Germline CDR1 reads SQVTM; CDR2 reads ANQGSEA. V lost 6 bases, J lost 2 bases, and 16 bases stayed unmatched. The CDR3 is CSVSLMSTGQTYEQYF. CDR3 DNA: TGCAGCGTCTCCCTTATGTCTACGGGACAGACCTACGAGCAGTACTTC.